This is a list of T cell receptor beta chains from one sample in a study of T cell repertoires in cytomegalovirus infection. No antigen is known for these receptors. TCRdb redid the calling of the reads with MiXCR, one entry per CDR3 protein. In the table there are 250,000 to 300,000 distinct CDR3 sequences, around 20% of which are singletons. The sequenced sample was cultured PBMCs, obtained from culture after CMV antigen stimulation. All receptors derive from a human donor in good health (CMV status not recorded). Some clones in this sample may be carry-over from other donors' samples. The CDR3 runs from the conserved cysteine through the conserved F or W. D genes are given only for firm matches. Where a row states a size, it is once, few, many or the class of an expanded clone; other rows omit it.

clone size: .; D gene: .; V gene: TRBV12-3/TRBV12-4; J gene: TRBJ2-3; CDR3 DNA: TGTGCCAGCAGTTTAGGGCCGGGGGCGTATACGCAGTATTTT; CDR3 protein: CASSLGPGAYTQYF
clone size: many; D gene: TRBD2; V gene: TRBV15; J gene: TRBJ2-3; CDR3 DNA: TGTGCCACCAGCAGAGAGCGGGAGCCAGATACGCAGTATTTT; CDR3 protein: CATSREREPDTQYF
clone size: few; D gene: .; V gene: TRBV5-1; J gene: TRBJ1-1; CDR3 DNA: TGCGCCAGCAGCTTGGGAGGGATCACTGAAGCTTTCTTT; CDR3 protein: CASSLGGITEAFF
clone size: .; D gene: TRBD2; V gene: TRBV15; J gene: TRBJ2-1; CDR3 DNA: TGTGCCATCTCGGACTGGCGGGGGAATGAGCAGTTCTTC; CDR3 protein: CAISDWRGNEQFF
clone size: few; D gene: .; V gene: TRBV12-3/TRBV12-4; J gene: TRBJ1-2; CDR3 DNA: TGTGCCAGCCTTCCCGGTTTTGTAGGTGGCTACACCTTC; CDR3 protein: CASLPGFVGGYTF
clone size: .; D gene: .; V gene: TRBV7-3; J gene: TRBJ2-1; CDR3 DNA: TGTGCCAGCAGCTTAGGTAGAGGGCTCTACAATGAGCAGTTCTTC; CDR3 protein: CASSLGRGLYNEQFF
clone size: .; D gene: .; V gene: TRBV15; J gene: TRBJ2-3; CDR3 DNA: TGTGCCACCAGCAGAGGAGCACCAGGCACAGATACGCAGTATTTT; CDR3 protein: CATSRGAPGTDTQYF
clone size: .; D gene: .; V gene: TRBV6-2/TRBV6-3; J gene: TRBJ1-5; CDR3 DNA: TGTGCCAGCAGTCCGGCGGGTTCGGGCAATCAGCCCCAGCATTTT; CDR3 protein: CASSPAGSGNQPQHF
clone size: few; D gene: .; V gene: TRBV7-2; J gene: TRBJ2-1; CDR3 DNA: TGTGCCAGCAGCTCGGACTCTTTCTCCTACAATGAGCAGTTCTTC; CDR3 protein: CASSSDSFSYNEQFF
clone size: .; D gene: TRBD1; V gene: TRBV7-2; J gene: TRBJ1-4; CDR3 DNA: TGTGCCAGCAGCTCGGTGACAGGGGGGAATGAAAAACTGTTTTTT; CDR3 protein: CASSSVTGGNEKLFF
clone size: .; D gene: .; V gene: TRBV19; J gene: TRBJ1-4; CDR3 DNA: TGTGCCAGTAGTAAAAGGTCCAGTAATGAAAAACTGTTTTTT; CDR3 protein: CASSKRSSNEKLFF
clone size: .; D gene: .; V gene: TRBV4-3; J gene: TRBJ2-1; CDR3 DNA: TGCGCCAGCAGCCAAGATAGTAGACTCCTTGAAGGCAATGAGCAGTTCTTC; CDR3 protein: CASSQDSRLLEGNEQFF
clone size: many; D gene: .; V gene: TRBV7-6; J gene: TRBJ2-5; CDR3 DNA: TGTGCCAGCAGCCCCAATTCGGCGATCCAAGAGACCCAGTACTTC; CDR3 protein: CASSPNSAIQETQYF
clone size: many; D gene: TRBD1; V gene: TRBV7-2; J gene: TRBJ2-6; CDR3 DNA: TGTGCCAGCAGATACGGACAGGGGAGCTCTGGGGCCAACGTCCTGACTTTC; CDR3 protein: CASRYGQGSSGANVLTF
clone size: few; D gene: TRBD2; V gene: TRBV28; J gene: TRBJ2-3; CDR3 DNA: TGTGCCAGCAGCCTTTATTCTGGGACTAGGCCAGATACGCAGTATTTT; CDR3 protein: CASSLYSGTRPDTQYF
clone size: many; D gene: TRBD1; V gene: TRBV24-1; J gene: TRBJ2-7; CDR3 DNA: TGTGCCACCAGTGACCCCGGGACAGGTTCCTACGAGCAGTACTTC; CDR3 protein: CATSDPGTGSYEQYF
clone size: few; D gene: .; V gene: TRBV4-1; J gene: TRBJ1-2; CDR3 DNA: TGCGCCAGCAGCCTACCTTCGACAGGTACCCTCTATGGCTACACCTTC; CDR3 protein: CASSLPSTGTLYGYTF
clone size: .; D gene: TRBD2; V gene: TRBV29-1; J gene: TRBJ2-1; CDR3 DNA: TGCAGCGTTGTATCGGTAGCGGGGGATTCCTACAATGAGCAGTTCTTC; CDR3 protein: CSVVSVAGDSYNEQFF
clone size: few; D gene: .; V gene: TRBV20-1; J gene: TRBJ2-5; CDR3 DNA: TGCAGTGCCGAAGAAGAGACCCAGTACTTC; CDR3 protein: CSAEEETQYF
clone size: .; D gene: .; V gene: TRBV15; J gene: TRBJ1-2; CDR3 DNA: TGTGCCACCAGCAGAGTTGCGTCGGCACACTACACCTTC; CDR3 protein: CATSRVASAHYTF
clone size: many; D gene: .; V gene: TRBV7-8; J gene: TRBJ2-3; CDR3 DNA: TGTGCCAGCAGCCGGGACCAACTCACAGATACGCAGTATTTT; CDR3 protein: CASSRDQLTDTQYF
clone size: .; D gene: .; V gene: TRBV27; J gene: TRBJ2-2; CDR3 DNA: TGTGCCAGCGGGGTTGGGGCCTCGGGCACCGGGGAGCTGTTTTTT; CDR3 protein: CASGVGASGTGELFF
clone size: few; D gene: TRBD1; V gene: TRBV29-1; J gene: TRBJ1-1; CDR3 DNA: TGCAGCGTTGAAGATCTGAGGCGGGACAGGGATGAGAACACTGAAGCTTTCTTT; CDR3 protein: CSVEDLRRDRDENTEAFF
clone size: .; D gene: .; V gene: TRBV28; J gene: TRBJ1-1; CDR3 DNA: TGTGCCACGGGCGAAGGTTATGTCCCTGAAGCTTTCTTT; CDR3 protein: CATGEGYVPEAFF
clone size: .; D gene: .; V gene: TRBV12-3/TRBV12-4; J gene: TRBJ1-2; CDR3 DNA: TGTGCCAGCAGTTTCGGGCAGGGTTTTTGGGGCTACACCTTC; CDR3 protein: CASSFGQGFWGYTF
clone size: many; D gene: TRBD1; V gene: TRBV7-2; J gene: TRBJ1-2; CDR3 DNA: TGTGCCAGCAGCATTACACAGGGGGCCTTGGGCTACACCTTC; CDR3 protein: CASSITQGALGYTF
clone size: many; D gene: .; V gene: TRBV4-3; J gene: TRBJ2-1; CDR3 DNA: TGCGCCAGCAGCCAAGTCAACTCGGTCGAGCAGTTCTTC; CDR3 protein: CASSQVNSVEQFF
clone size: few; D gene: .; V gene: TRBV6-2/TRBV6-3; J gene: TRBJ1-1; CDR3 DNA: TGTGCCAGCAGAACCGGGACAAACACTGAAGCTTTCTTT; CDR3 protein: CASRTGTNTEAFF
clone size: many; D gene: .; V gene: TRBV7-8; J gene: TRBJ2-3; CDR3 DNA: TGTGCCAGCAGCTTAGGGGCGGGGGCGCGTCCAGATACGCAGTATTTT; CDR3 protein: CASSLGAGARPDTQYF
clone size: .; D gene: TRBD1; V gene: TRBV30; J gene: TRBJ1-1; CDR3 DNA: TGTGCCTTTCAGGGACAGATGAACACTGAAGCTTTCTTT; CDR3 protein: CAFQGQMNTEAFF
clone size: many; D gene: .; V gene: TRBV7-2; J gene: TRBJ1-2; CDR3 DNA: TGTGCCAGCAGCCCCAGGGAACAGGGCTATGGCTACACCTTC; CDR3 protein: CASSPREQGYGYTF
clone size: many; D gene: TRBD2; V gene: TRBV19; J gene: TRBJ2-3; CDR3 DNA: TGTGCCAGTAGCGGGACTAGCGCCTACACAGATACGCAGTATTTT; CDR3 protein: CASSGTSAYTDTQYF
clone size: few; D gene: TRBD2; V gene: TRBV4-1; J gene: TRBJ2-1; CDR3 DNA: TGCGCCAGCAGATCTAAGACGGGACTAGCGGGAGATGAGCAGTTCTTC; CDR3 protein: CASRSKTGLAGDEQFF
clone size: .; D gene: TRBD1; V gene: TRBV19; J gene: TRBJ1-5; CDR3 DNA: TGTGCCAGTAGTATAGAGGGGGGACAGGGCTATAGCAATCAGCCCCAGCATTTT; CDR3 protein: CASSIEGGQGYSNQPQHF
clone size: many; D gene: .; V gene: TRBV12-3/TRBV12-4; J gene: TRBJ2-7; CDR3 DNA: TGTGCCAGCACCATGGGGGACGCAGCCTACGAGCAGTACTTC; CDR3 protein: CASTMGDAAYEQYF
clone size: .; D gene: TRBD1; V gene: TRBV5-1; J gene: TRBJ1-5; CDR3 DNA: TGCGCCAGCAGCCGACCTTCTGGACAGGGGAGAAATCAGCCCCAGCATTTT; CDR3 protein: CASSRPSGQGRNQPQHF
clone size: few; D gene: .; V gene: TRBV7-9; J gene: TRBJ1-5; CDR3 DNA: TGTGCCAGCAGCGATCAGAATCAGCCCCAGCATTTT; CDR3 protein: CASSDQNQPQHF
clone size: .; D gene: .; V gene: TRBV30; J gene: TRBJ1-2; CDR3 DNA: TGTGCCTGGAGTGTCAGGGAGTTTGGCTACACCTTC; CDR3 protein: CAWSVREFGYTF
clone size: few; D gene: .; V gene: TRBV19; J gene: TRBJ1-2; CDR3 DNA: TGTGCCAGTAGTATTAACCGGGGCGACGGCTACACCTTC; CDR3 protein: CASSINRGDGYTF
clone size: .; D gene: .; V gene: TRBV28; J gene: TRBJ1-1; CDR3 DNA: TGTGCCAGCAGAATTCTTGGAGGTAACACTGAAGCTTTCTTT; CDR3 protein: CASRILGGNTEAFF
clone size: many; D gene: .; V gene: TRBV7-3; J gene: TRBJ2-7; CDR3 DNA: TGTGCCAGCAGCCTGTTACAGGGCTACGAGCAGTACTTC; CDR3 protein: CASSLLQGYEQYF
clone size: .; D gene: TRBD2; V gene: TRBV20-1; J gene: TRBJ2-7; CDR3 DNA: TGCAGTGCTCCCCGGGGGGGGGACCCCTACGAGCAGTACTTC; CDR3 protein: CSAPRGGDPYEQYF
clone size: .; D gene: .; V gene: TRBV5-1; J gene: TRBJ2-5; CDR3 DNA: TGCGCCAGCAGCTTGCTGGGCTTTGGCTCAGAGACCCAGTACTTC; CDR3 protein: CASSLLGFGSETQYF
clone size: many; D gene: .; V gene: TRBV6-2/TRBV6-3; J gene: TRBJ2-3; CDR3 DNA: TGTGCCAGCAGTTACGTCAGCTATAGCACAGATACGCAGTATTTT; CDR3 protein: CASSYVSYSTDTQYF
clone size: .; D gene: .; V gene: TRBV6-1; J gene: TRBJ1-1; CDR3 DNA: TGTGCCAGCAGTTATTTGCCCCAGGGAAACACTGAAGCTTTCTTT; CDR3 protein: CASSYLPQGNTEAFF
clone size: once; D gene: TRBD2; V gene: TRBV3-1; J gene: TRBJ2-2; CDR3 DNA: TGTGCCAGCAGCGAACTAGCGGGAGGGCCGGACACCGGGGAGCTGTTTTTT; CDR3 protein: CASSELAGGPDTGELFF
clone size: .; D gene: .; V gene: TRBV6-2/TRBV6-3; J gene: TRBJ2-1; CDR3 DNA: TGTGCCAGCAGCCTCGAGAGGATTTACAATGAGCAGTTCTTC; CDR3 protein: CASSLERIYNEQFF
clone size: .; D gene: .; V gene: TRBV2; J gene: TRBJ2-5; CDR3 DNA: TGTGCCAGCAGTGATCGGTTTCGGTACCAAGAGACCCAGTACTTC; CDR3 protein: CASSDRFRYQETQYF